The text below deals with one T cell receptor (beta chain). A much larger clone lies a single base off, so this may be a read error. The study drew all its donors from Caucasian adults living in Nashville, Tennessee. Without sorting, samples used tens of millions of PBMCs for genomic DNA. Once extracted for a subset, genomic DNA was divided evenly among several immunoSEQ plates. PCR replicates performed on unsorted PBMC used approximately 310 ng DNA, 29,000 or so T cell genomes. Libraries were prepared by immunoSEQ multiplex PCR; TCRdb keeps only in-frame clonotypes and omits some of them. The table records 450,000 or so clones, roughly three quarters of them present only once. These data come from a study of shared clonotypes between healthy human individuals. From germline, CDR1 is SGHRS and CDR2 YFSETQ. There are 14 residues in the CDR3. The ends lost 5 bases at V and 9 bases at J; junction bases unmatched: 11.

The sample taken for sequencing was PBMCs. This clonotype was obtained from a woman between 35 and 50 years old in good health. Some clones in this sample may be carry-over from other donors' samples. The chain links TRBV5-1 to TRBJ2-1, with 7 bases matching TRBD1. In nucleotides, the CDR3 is TGCGCCAGCAGTCGAGCCCTAGGGGGCAGTGAGCAGTTCTTC. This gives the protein CASSRALGGSEQFF.